Below are 25 T cell receptor beta chains sequenced from a single sample in a study of response to subunit inactivated influenza vaccine. A single record per CDR3 protein comes from TCRdb applying MiXCR to the RT-PCR reads. The sample consists of some 500,000 distinct CDR3 sequences, more than 15% of them appearing once. Sequenced here: CD4+ T cells sorted from PBMCs, sampled approximately 25 months after vaccination. The origin of the receptors is a man aged 50-75 years who received an inactivated influenza vaccine.

The chain recombines TRBV25-1 with TRBJ1-4; D remains ambiguous. This CDR3 comprises 15 residues. Germline-derived CDR1 and CDR2 are MGHDK and SYGVNS. With 3 bases removed from V and 7 bases from J, the gap between germline ends came to 15 bases. The CDR3 loop is CASSEGLKGGEKLFF. The CDR3 coding sequence is TGTGCCAGCAGTGAGGGCCTCAAAGGAGGTGAAAAACTGTTTTTT.

This clonotype was counted ten times or more. The V gene is TRBV5-1, the J gene TRBJ2-1; D perhaps matches TRBD2 (5 bases). Trimming cost V 2 bases and J 6 bases, with 15 bases left between them. The CDR3 runs to 15 residues. Looked up from germline, CDR1 is SGHRS and CDR2 is YFSETQ. CDR3 coding DNA: TGCGCCAGCAGCTTCGGGGATTCGTCCCCCAATGAGCAGTTCTTC. It encodes CASSFGDSSPNEQFF.

This clonotype was seen a handful of times. The chain couples TRBV20-1 to TRBJ2-3, with 15 bases matching TRBD2. J gave up 7 bases and V 6 bases, and 11 bases lay outside the gene matches. In germline, CDR1 is DFQATT, CDR2 SNEGSKA (reference sequence). The CDR3 has 16 residues. The CDR3 nucleotides are TGCAGTGCCGCAGGACTAGCGGGGGGGATTAGAAATACGCAGTATTTT. Translating it yields CSAAGLAGGIRNTQYF.

This clonotype was recorded many times. The chain recombines TRBV5-6 with TRBJ2-1; 10 positions agree with TRBD2. This CDR3 is built from 16 residues. CDR1 and CDR2 from the germline V gene are SGHDT and YYEEEE. The trim removed 0 bases at V and 4 bases at J, leaving 4 bases unmatched. The CDR3 sequence: CASSLVSSGSYNEQFF. The CDR3 DNA sequence: TGTGCCAGCAGCTTGGTGTCTAGCGGGAGTTACAATGAGCAGTTCTTC.

A few counts support this clonotype. Here the CDR3 DNA reads TGTGCCAGCAGCCGACAGGGGGGTGATACGCAGTATTTT. Its translation is CASSRQGGDTQYF. This sequence joins TRBV2 and TRBJ2-3; 9 positions agree with TRBD1. J gave up 6 bases and V 6 bases, and 4 bases lay outside the gene matches. Germline-derived CDR1 and CDR2 are SNHLY and FYNNEI. The CDR3 sequence is 13 residues long.

The rearrangement joins TRBV15 to TRBJ2-1, with a tentative D call TRBD1 (6 bases). Trimming cost V 9 bases and J 5 bases, with 17 bases left between them. This CDR3 contains 14 residues. Germline V lookup: CDR1 LNHNV, CDR2 YYDKDF (reference sequence). In DNA, the CDR3 is TGTGCCACACGACAGGTCTGGCAAAACAATGAGCAGTTCTTC. It specifies CATRQVWQNNEQFF.

This clonotype was counted ten times or more. The chain couples TRBV7-8 to TRBJ2-4, with a weak D call TRBD1 (6 bases). V was pared by 5 bases and J by 0 bases, with 17 bases between. The CDR3 contains 17 residues. CDR1 is SGHVS and CDR2 is FQNEAQ in the germline V gene. CDR3 region: CASSPASQGLAKNIQYF. Here the CDR3 DNA reads TGTGCCAGCAGCCCGGCCTCACAGGGTCTAGCCAAAAACATTCAGTACTTC.

This clonotype was observed a few times. The V call is TRBV6-5, the J call TRBJ1-4, with no clear D. This CDR3 has 14 amino acids. The germline V gene encodes CDR1 MNHEY and CDR2 SVGAGI. The germline V and J ends were trimmed by 2 bases and 8 bases, with 12 bases remaining between them. CDR3 DNA sequence: TGTGCCAGCAGTTACGGTCCCGGGAGGGAAAAACTGTTTTTT. Translating gives CASSYGPGREKLFF.

This clonotype was recorded a few times. V is TRBV25-1 and J is TRBJ1-6, with TRBD1 identical over 8 bases. This CDR3 contains 15 residues. CDR1 is MGHDK and CDR2 is SYGVNS in the germline V gene. The trim removed 3 bases at V and 6 bases at J, leaving 4 bases unmatched. The CDR3 region has the DNA TGTGCCAGCAGTGAGTCCAGGGGGCTTAATTCACCCCTCCACTTT. This codes for CASSESRGLNSPLHF.

This clonotype was counted a few times. This sequence joins TRBV7-2 and TRBJ2-1, with TRBD2 identical over 12 bases. In germline, CDR1 is SGHTA, CDR2 FQGNSA. V gave up 4 bases and J gave up 7 bases; unmatched junction bases: 5. CDR3 size: 15 residues. The CDR3 here is CASSSGLAGWNEQFF. The CDR3 region has the DNA TGTGCCAGCAGCTCCGGACTAGCGGGATGGAATGAGCAGTTCTTC.

This chain connects TRBV7-2 to TRBJ2-7; 9 nucleotides agree with TRBD2. This CDR3 is built from 16 residues. In germline, CDR1 is SGHTA, CDR2 FQGNSA. Germline trimming cut 2 bases from V and 3 bases from J; bases unmatched to any gene: 8. In DNA form, the CDR3 reads TGTGCCAGCAGCTTAATGGTAGCGGGAGAGGGCTACGAGCAGTACTTC. Translated: CASSLMVAGEGYEQYF.

V usage is TRBV29-1 and J usage is TRBJ1-2; possibly TRBD1 for D (6 bases). The germline CDR1 and CDR2 sequences are SQVTM and ANQGSEA. This CDR3 is built from 13 residues. V lost 6 bases to trimming and J lost 8 bases, with 19 bases between them. The CDR3 region is CSVYTDRPRGYTF. DNA for the CDR3: TGCAGCGTCTACACCGACAGGCCTAGGGGCTACACCTTC.

The rearrangement links TRBV20-1 to TRBJ1-1; 7 bases line up with TRBD1. The CDR3 runs to 14 residues. J lost 7 bases, V lost 6 bases, and 14 bases had no gene match. CDR1 is DFQATT and CDR2 is SNEGSKA in the germline V gene (reference sequence). This CDR3 reads CSAKGQSGTLEAFF. CDR3 DNA: TGCAGTGCAAAGGGACAGTCAGGTACCCTTGAAGCTTTCTTT.

The table lists this clonotype with many counts. V usage is TRBV5-1 and J usage is TRBJ2-2; 11 positions agree with TRBD1. The V gene end was trimmed by 4 bases and the J gene end by 6 bases; junction bases not matched to a gene: 14. The CDR3 contains 18 residues. Germline V lookup: CDR1 SGHRS, CDR2 YFSETQ. The CDR3 loop reads CASSPTERTGGFAGELFF. The CDR3 region has the DNA TGCGCCAGCAGCCCAACCGAAAGGACAGGGGGCTTCGCCGGGGAGCTGTTTTTT.

This clonotype was recorded at least ten times. The CDR3 here is CASSLLINYEQYF. The DNA of the CDR3 is TGTGCCAGCAGTTTACTAATTAATTACGAGCAGTACTTC. The chain recombines TRBV12-3 or TRBV12-4 with TRBJ2-7; no definite D call. The CDR3 is made up of 13 amino acids. Trimming took 2 bases from V and 4 from J, leaving 9 bases between them.

V and J are TRBV6-2 or TRBV6-3 and TRBJ2-5; D may be TRBD1 (5 bases). CDR3 length: 15 amino acids. Germline V gene sequence: CDR1 MNHEY, CDR2 SVGEGT. V lost 7 bases to trimming and J lost 5 bases, with 20 bases between them. The CDR3 DNA sequence: TGTGCCAGCACCCACAGGACGCTCAGGCGGGAGACCCAGTACTTC. This codes for CASTHRTLRRETQYF.

This clonotype appeared a single time. The gene calls are TRBV7-2 and TRBJ1-1; D is unresolved. V was trimmed by 2 bases and J by 5 bases, leaving 12 bases between them. The V gene's germline CDR1 is SGHTA and CDR2 FQGNSA. CDR3 length: 14 residues. CDR3 loop: CASSLTRIDTEAFF. In DNA form, the CDR3 reads TGTGCCAGCAGCTTAACCAGGATCGATACTGAAGCTTTCTTT.

The table lists this clonotype with a count of one. The chain carries TRBV2 and TRBJ1-2; maybe TRBD1 (5 bases). With 3 bases removed from V and 4 bases from J, the gap between germline ends came to 9 bases. The CDR3 has 13 amino acids. Germline CDR1 reads SNHLY; CDR2 reads FYNNEI. CDR3 amino acids: CASSDFGGYGYTF. As DNA, the CDR3 is TGTGCCAGCAGTGACTTCGGGGGCTATGGCTACACCTTC.

The chain recombines TRBV2 with TRBJ1-6, with a weak D call TRBD1 (6 bases). Trimming shortened V by 6 bases and J by 9 bases, and 18 bases separated the two germline ends. The CDR3 covers 15 residues. The germline CDR1 and CDR2 sequences are SNHLY and FYNNEI. The CDR3 loop reads CASSLSGTRASPLHF. The CDR3 coding sequence is TGTGCCAGCAGCCTATCCGGGACACGAGCTTCACCCCTCCACTTT.

This clonotype was observed a handful of times. The chain employs TRBV12-3 or TRBV12-4 and TRBJ2-7; D remains ambiguous. The germline V and J ends were trimmed by 3 bases and 6 bases, with 12 bases remaining between them. This CDR3 has 13 residues. The CDR3 sequence is CASSFKVSGEQYF. The CDR3 DNA sequence: TGTGCCAGCAGTTTTAAGGTCTCGGGCGAGCAGTACTTC.

The chain links TRBV7-8 to TRBJ2-1, with no clear D. The CDR3 consists of 12 residues. Germline V gene lookup returns CDR1 SGHVS and CDR2 FQNEAQ. Deletions cut 5 bases from V and 9 bases from J, with 11 bases between. The CDR3 DNA is TGTGCCAGCAGCCCGATTTACGGTGAGCAGTTCTTC. Translating gives CASSPIYGEQFF.

The J gene is TRBJ2-1, the V gene TRBV6-2 or TRBV6-3; unclear D gene. The germline V and J ends were trimmed by 7 bases and 6 bases, with 13 bases remaining between them. The CDR3 covers 13 residues. CDR1 is MNHEY and CDR2 is SVGEGT in the germline V gene. The CDR3 loop reads CASTPTLGNEQFF. CDR3 nucleotides: TGTGCCAGCACCCCGACCCTCGGCAATGAGCAGTTCTTC.

The J gene is TRBJ1-6, the V gene TRBV6-5; D is unresolved. This CDR3 has 14 residues. Germline V gives CDR1 MNHEY, CDR2 SVGAGI. V was shortened by 2 bases and J by 9 bases, with 11 bases between the two germline ends. This CDR3 is CASSYSGLGSPLHF. In DNA, the CDR3 is TGTGCCAGCAGTTACAGTGGGCTGGGTTCACCCCTCCACTTT.

The CDR3 DNA reads as TGCGCCAGCAGACAACCACAGGGGGCAATGGGTGAAAAACTGTTTTTT. Translating it yields CASRQPQGAMGEKLFF. The rearrangement joins TRBV10-2 to TRBJ1-4; 9 bases match TRBD1. CDR1 is WSHSY and CDR2 is SAAADI in the germline V gene. This CDR3 comprises 16 residues. V trimming: 6 bases; J trimming: 7 bases; junction bases outside the gene matches: 12.

The chain links TRBV11-2 to TRBJ1-5; the D is unclear. V lost 0 bases and J 0 bases, leaving 9 bases between the germline ends. This CDR3 spans 16 amino acids. CDR1 is SGHAT, CDR2 FQNNGV, per germline. CDR3 protein: CASSLEFAFSNQPQHF. The CDR3 DNA follows: TGTGCCAGCAGCTTAGAGTTTGCTTTTAGCAATCAGCCCCAGCATTTT.